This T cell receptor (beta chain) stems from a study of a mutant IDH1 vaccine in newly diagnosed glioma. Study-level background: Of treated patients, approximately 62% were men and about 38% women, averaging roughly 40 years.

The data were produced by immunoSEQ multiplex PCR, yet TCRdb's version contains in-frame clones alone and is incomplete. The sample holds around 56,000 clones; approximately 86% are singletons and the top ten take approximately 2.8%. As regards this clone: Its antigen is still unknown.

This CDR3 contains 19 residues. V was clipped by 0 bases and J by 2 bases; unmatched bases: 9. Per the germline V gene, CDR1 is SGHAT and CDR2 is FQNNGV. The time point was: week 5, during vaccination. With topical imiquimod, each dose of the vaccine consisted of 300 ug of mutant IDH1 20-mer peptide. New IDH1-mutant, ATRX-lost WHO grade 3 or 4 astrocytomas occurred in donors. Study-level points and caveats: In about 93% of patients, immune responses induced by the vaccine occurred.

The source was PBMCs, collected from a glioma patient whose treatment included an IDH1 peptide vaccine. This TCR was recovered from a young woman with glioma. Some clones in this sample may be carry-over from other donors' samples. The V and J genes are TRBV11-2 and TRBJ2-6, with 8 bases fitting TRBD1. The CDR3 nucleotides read TGTGCCAGCAGCTTAGAGTTCACAGGGGGTAACCCTGGGGCCAACGTCCTGACTTTC. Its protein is CASSLEFTGGNPGANVLTF. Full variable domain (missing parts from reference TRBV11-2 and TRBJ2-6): EAGVAQSPRYKIIEKRQSVAFWCNPISGHATLYWYQQILGQGPKLLIQFQNNGVVDDSQLPKDRFSAERLKGVDSTLKIQPAKLEDSAVYLCASSLEFTGGNPGANVLTFGAGSRLTVL.